These T cell receptor beta chains were read from a single sample in a study of human T cells and chemical hapten exposure. Via MiXCR, TCRdb re-called the RACE reads, giving one row per CDR3 protein. The sample lists some 180,000 distinct CDR3 sequences, around 20% seen once, with about 6.7% in the top ten. This sample comprised whole blood, obtained in connection with sensitization to the hapten diphenylcyclopropenone (DPC). Receptor source: a woman aged 50 to 60 with alopecia areata. Some clones in this sample may be carry-over from other donors' samples. Each CDR3 is given with its conserved first and last residue. The order of the fields is clone size, D gene, J gene, CDR3 length, V gene, CDR3 DNA, CDR3 protein. D genes are given only for firm matches. Rows give clone size only sometimes, using once, few, many, or a class for an expanded clone.

size: few; D: TRBD1; J: TRBJ2-7; length: 14; V: TRBV7-8; DNA: TGTGCCAGCAGCTATCCGGACAGGGGGTACGAGCAGTACTTC; CDR3: CASSYPDRGYEQYF
size: few; D: NA; J: TRBJ2-7; length: 16; V: TRBV7-9; DNA: TGTGCCAGCAGCTCAGCCGGCGCGACGTCGACCTACGAGCAGTACTTC; CDR3: CASSSAGATSTYEQYF
size: few; D: NA; J: TRBJ1-2; length: 14; V: TRBV6-5; DNA: TGTGCCAGCAGTCGCAAGACAGTTCCCTATGGCTACACCTTC; CDR3: CASSRKTVPYGYTF
size: few; D: NA; J: TRBJ2-7; length: 13; V: TRBV28; DNA: TGTGCCAGCAGCACTACCTTGATCTACGAGCAGTACTTC; CDR3: CASSTTLIYEQYF
size: NA; D: NA; J: TRBJ2-1; length: 13; V: TRBV13; DNA: TGTGCCAGCAGCCCGGGACGCCGGGGAGAGCAGTTCTTC; CDR3: CASSPGRRGEQFF
size: few; D: NA; J: TRBJ1-3; length: 15; V: TRBV2; DNA: TGTGCCAGCACTCTAAACACAGGGTCCGGAAACACCATATATTTT; CDR3: CASTLNTGSGNTIYF
size: few; D: TRBD1; J: TRBJ1-2; length: 16; V: TRBV7-2; DNA: TGTGCCAGCAGCCTGAGCCCGGGACAGGGAGGCTATGGCTACACCTTC; CDR3: CASSLSPGQGGYGYTF
size: NA; D: NA; J: TRBJ2-1; length: 15; V: TRBV5-1; DNA: TGCGCCAGCAGCTTGGACGGGATCTCCTACAATGAGCAGTTCTTC; CDR3: CASSLDGISYNEQFF
size: few; D: NA; J: TRBJ2-7; length: 14; V: TRBV5-1; DNA: TGCGCCAGCAGAAGTTGGACCTACTCCTACGAGCAGTACTTC; CDR3: CASRSWTYSYEQYF
size: NA; D: NA; J: TRBJ1-2; length: 17; V: TRBV9; DNA: TGTGCCAGCAGCGGGACAAGAGCCACCCCGACTGAGAATGGCTACACCTTC; CDR3: CASSGTRATPTENGYTF
size: NA; D: NA; J: TRBJ1-1; length: 13; V: TRBV7-9; DNA: TGTGCCAGCTCCTCTGGGGGGGGATTTGAAGCTTTCTTT; CDR3: CASSSGGGFEAFF
size: many; D: NA; J: TRBJ2-2; length: 14; V: TRBV5-1; DNA: TGCGCCAGCAGCTGGGGACCGAACACCGGGGAGCTGTTTTTT; CDR3: CASSWGPNTGELFF
size: few; D: NA; J: TRBJ2-2; length: 14; V: TRBV6-1; DNA: TGTGCCAGCAGGAAGGGGGGGGGTACCGGGGAGCTGTTTTTT; CDR3: CASRKGGGTGELFF
size: few; D: NA; J: TRBJ2-7; length: 13; V: TRBV10-3; DNA: TGTGCCGCCGGACCCCACGGGCTTTCCGAGCAGTACTTC; CDR3: CAAGPHGLSEQYF
size: NA; D: NA; J: TRBJ1-2; length: 13; V: TRBV19; DNA: TGTGCCAGTAGTGCGGGACCCAACTATGGCTACACCTTC; CDR3: CASSAGPNYGYTF
size: few; D: NA; J: TRBJ1-4; length: 14; V: TRBV10-3; DNA: TGTGCCATCAGTGAGGGAATACAAGCAGGGAAACTGTTTTTT; CDR3: CAISEGIQAGKLFF
size: few; D: TRBD1; J: TRBJ1-1; length: 15; V: TRBV11-3; DNA: TGTGCCAGCAGCGCCGACAGGGTGGCGGTCACTGAAGCTTTCTTT; CDR3: CASSADRVAVTEAFF
size: NA; D: TRBD1; J: TRBJ1-1; length: 15; V: TRBV7-3; DNA: TGTGCCAGCAGCTTTTCGGGACAGGGTGTCGCTGAAGCTTTCTTT; CDR3: CASSFSGQGVAEAFF
size: few; D: NA; J: TRBJ2-2; length: 12; V: TRBV29-1; DNA: TGCAGCGTTGGAGAGAACACCGGGGAGCTGTTTTTT; CDR3: CSVGENTGELFF
size: NA; D: NA; J: TRBJ1-2; length: 13; V: TRBV10-3; DNA: TGTGCCATCAGTGAAAGAACAGGTTACGGCTACACCTTC; CDR3: CAISERTGYGYTF
size: few; D: NA; J: TRBJ2-3; length: 12; V: TRBV18; DNA: TGTGCCAGCTCACCCCTCCCAGATACGCAGTATTTT; CDR3: CASSPLPDTQYF
size: NA; D: TRBD1; J: TRBJ2-5; length: 13; V: TRBV20-1; DNA: TGCAGTGCTCTCAGGGGGCAAGAAGAGACCCAGTACTTC; CDR3: CSALRGQEETQYF
size: NA; D: TRBD2; J: TRBJ2-5; length: 17; V: TRBV7-8; DNA: TGTGCCAGCAGCTGGGCTAGCGGGAGCGTGGGCCAAGAGACCCAGTACTTC; CDR3: CASSWASGSVGQETQYF
size: NA; D: NA; J: TRBJ2-1; length: 13; V: TRBV18; DNA: TGTGCCAGCTCCCCTATAGCCGGGATGGAGCAGTTCTTC; CDR3: CASSPIAGMEQFF
size: many; D: TRBD2; J: TRBJ2-1; length: 16; V: TRBV7-2; DNA: TGTGCCAGCAGCTTAGCCGGCGGGAGGACCTACAATGAGCAGTTCTTC; CDR3: CASSLAGGRTYNEQFF
size: NA; D: TRBD2; J: TRBJ2-1; length: 17; V: TRBV9; DNA: TGTGCCAGCAGCCCTCAACGGGGGGGAGTCTCCTACAATGAGCAGTTCTTC; CDR3: CASSPQRGGVSYNEQFF
size: NA; D: NA; J: TRBJ2-7; length: 16; V: TRBV5-1; DNA: TGCGCCAGCAGCTTGGGGTTTGCAGGGAGCTCCTACGAGCAGTACTTC; CDR3: CASSLGFAGSSYEQYF
size: few; D: NA; J: TRBJ1-2; length: 12; V: TRBV5-5; DNA: TGTGCCAGCAGCTTGGATACTTATGGCTACACCTTC; CDR3: CASSLDTYGYTF
size: NA; D: NA; J: TRBJ2-7; length: 13; V: TRBV5-1; DNA: TGCGCCAGCAGCGCGGGGACTCCCTACGAGCAGTACTTC; CDR3: CASSAGTPYEQYF
size: NA; D: TRBD2; J: TRBJ2-3; length: 16; V: TRBV5-1; DNA: TGCGCCAGCAGCGGGGGACTAGCGGAAAGCACAGATACGCAGTATTTT; CDR3: CASSGGLAESTDTQYF
size: NA; D: NA; J: TRBJ2-5; length: 13; V: TRBV6-6; DNA: TGTGCCAGCAGTTACCGGGTAGATGAGACCCAGTACTTC; CDR3: CASSYRVDETQYF
size: NA; D: NA; J: TRBJ1-2; length: 15; V: TRBV5-1; DNA: TGCGCCAGCAGCCCAGCTCTTGACGGGGGTGATGGCTACACCTTC; CDR3: CASSPALDGGDGYTF
size: NA; D: NA; J: TRBJ1-5; length: 16; V: TRBV24-1; DNA: TGTGCCACCAGTGACGGACTGACAACCTCCAATCAGCCCCAGCATTTT; CDR3: CATSDGLTTSNQPQHF
size: NA; D: NA; J: TRBJ1-2; length: 11; V: TRBV6-5; DNA: TGTGCCAGTTCGGGGGGTCTCGGCTACACCTTC; CDR3: CASSGGLGYTF
size: few; D: NA; J: TRBJ1-5; length: 13; V: TRBV20-1; DNA: TGCAGTGCTGTCGCGGATAGCAATCAGCCCCAGCATTTT; CDR3: CSAVADSNQPQHF
size: NA; D: NA; J: TRBJ2-2; length: 14; V: TRBV29-1; DNA: TGCAGCGTTTTGAGCGCCTCGAACACCGGGGAGCTGTTTTTT; CDR3: CSVLSASNTGELFF
size: few; D: NA; J: TRBJ2-7; length: 16; V: TRBV5-1; DNA: TGCGCCAGCAGCTTGGACCACAGGGCTTTCTCCTACGAGCAGTACTTC; CDR3: CASSLDHRAFSYEQYF
size: NA; D: TRBD2; J: TRBJ2-5; length: 17; V: TRBV20-1; DNA: TGCAGTGCTTATCCCCTACGGACTAGCGGGCTGCAAGAGACCCAGTACTTC; CDR3: CSAYPLRTSGLQETQYF
size: NA; D: NA; J: TRBJ1-2; length: 13; V: TRBV6-5; DNA: TGTGCCAGCAGACCGGACAGAGTCTATGGCTACACCTTC; CDR3: CASRPDRVYGYTF
size: NA; D: TRBD2; J: TRBJ2-1; length: 16; V: TRBV14; DNA: TGTGCCAGCAGCCAAGACGCGGGAGCATCCTACAATGAGCAGTTCTTC; CDR3: CASSQDAGASYNEQFF
size: NA; D: NA; J: TRBJ2-1; length: 16; V: TRBV7-2; DNA: TGTGCCAGCAGCCTGAGCTTATTGAGCTCCTACAATGAGCAGTTCTTC; CDR3: CASSLSLLSSYNEQFF
size: few; D: TRBD1; J: TRBJ1-4; length: 14; V: TRBV5-1; DNA: TGCGCCAGCAGCTCAACAGGGGGCGATGAAAAACTGTTTTTT; CDR3: CASSSTGGDEKLFF
size: NA; D: NA; J: TRBJ2-6; length: 16; V: TRBV21-1; DNA: TGTGCCAGCAGCAAAGTGGGGAGCTCTGGGGCCAACGTCCTGACTTTC; CDR3: CASSKVGSSGANVLTF
size: few; D: TRBD2; J: TRBJ2-1; length: 15; V: TRBV11-2; DNA: TGTGCCAGCAGCTCAATGGGACTAGCGGGAAATGAGCAGTTCTTC; CDR3: CASSSMGLAGNEQFF
size: few; D: NA; J: TRBJ2-3; length: 11; V: TRBV29-1; DNA: TGCAGCGTGCAAGAGGGAGATACGCAGTATTTT; CDR3: CSVQEGDTQYF
size: few; D: NA; J: TRBJ2-1; length: 12; V: TRBV20-1; DNA: TGCAGTGCTAGCCCCCTCAACAATGAGCAGTTCTTC; CDR3: CSASPLNNEQFF
size: few; D: NA; J: TRBJ2-1; length: 17; V: TRBV3-1; DNA: TGTGCCAGCAGCCCATGGGGACGTCAGCAGTCCTACAATGAGCAGTTCTTC; CDR3: CASSPWGRQQSYNEQFF
size: NA; D: NA; J: TRBJ2-3; length: 16; V: TRBV12-3/TRBV12-4; DNA: TGTGCCAGCACCCCATGGGAGGGGGGCGCGGAAGATACGCAGTATTTT; CDR3: CASTPWEGGAEDTQYF
size: NA; D: NA; J: TRBJ1-6; length: 18; V: TRBV20-1; DNA: TGCAGTGCCGCTCAATCTTTCGAGGGTAGCTCCTATAATTCACCCCTCCACTTT; CDR3: CSAAQSFEGSSYNSPLHF
size: NA; D: NA; J: TRBJ2-7; length: 14; V: TRBV6-6; DNA: TGTGCCAGCAGGACGGGCAGGGTAGAGGACGAGCAGTACTTC; CDR3: CASRTGRVEDEQYF
size: few; D: NA; J: TRBJ1-5; length: 17; V: TRBV7-4; DNA: TGTGCCAGCAGCTTAGCGCCTACCCCACAGACCAATCAGCCCCAGCATTTT; CDR3: CASSLAPTPQTNQPQHF
size: few; D: NA; J: TRBJ1-2; length: 14; V: TRBV3-1; DNA: TGTGCCAGCAGCCAAGATGTTGAATCAGGTGGCTACACCTTC; CDR3: CASSQDVESGGYTF
size: few; D: NA; J: TRBJ1-5; length: 17; V: TRBV5-5; DNA: TGTGCCAGCAGCTTGGGACCGGGACGCTATAGCAATCAGCCCCAGCATTTT; CDR3: CASSLGPGRYSNQPQHF
size: many; D: TRBD1; J: TRBJ1-1; length: 20; V: TRBV27; DNA: TGTGCCAGCAGTTACCGGGACAGGGGGCCCGGGTTAGTTATGAACACTGAAGCTTTCTTT; CDR3: CASSYRDRGPGLVMNTEAFF
size: NA; D: NA; J: TRBJ2-7; length: 15; V: TRBV7-2; DNA: TGTGCCAGCAGCTTTCCTACTAGCTCGTCCTACGAGCAGTACTTC; CDR3: CASSFPTSSSYEQYF